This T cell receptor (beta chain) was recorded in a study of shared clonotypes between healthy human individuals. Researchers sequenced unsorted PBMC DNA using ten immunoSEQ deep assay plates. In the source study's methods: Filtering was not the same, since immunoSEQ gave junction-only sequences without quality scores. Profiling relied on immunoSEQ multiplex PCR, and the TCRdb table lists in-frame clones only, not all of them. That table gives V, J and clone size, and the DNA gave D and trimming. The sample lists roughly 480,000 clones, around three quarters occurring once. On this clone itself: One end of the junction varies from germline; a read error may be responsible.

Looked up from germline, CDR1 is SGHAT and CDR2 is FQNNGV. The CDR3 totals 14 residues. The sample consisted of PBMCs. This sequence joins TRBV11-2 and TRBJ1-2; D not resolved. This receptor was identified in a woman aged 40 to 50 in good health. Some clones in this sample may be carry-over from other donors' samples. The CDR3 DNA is TGTGCCAGCAGCGCAACTCCACCGGTAGATGGTTACACCTTC. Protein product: CASSATPPVDGYTF.